The source of this TCR beta chain is a study of T cell responses to AZD1222 COVID-19 vaccine. Study conclusions and caveats: Nearly half of spike-specific TCRs reportedly go after variant regions that carry no mutations. Females made up more of the donors, who were largely white British, and clonal diversity may have come out too low.

For this clone: Its antigen is not identified.

The CDR3 is made up of 15 amino acids. Between the trimmed V and J ends, which lost 1 base and 7 bases, there was a span of 13 bases. The germline V gene encodes CDR1 LGHDT and CDR2 YNNKEL (reference sequence). Generated by immunoSEQ multiplex PCR, the TCRdb table keeps only in-frame clones and is missing some. The table lists roughly 160,000 clones, 92% of them singletons. The chain is built from TRBV3-1 (or the pseudogene TRBV3-2) and TRBJ1-4; perhaps TRBD1 as D (5 bases). The receptor was isolated from an adult who received the AZD1222 COVID-19 vaccine. The sample was peripheral blood, taken 28 days after the second AZD1222 dose. CDR3 in amino acids: CASSQAGRGGEKLFF. CDR3 nucleotide sequence: TGTGCCAGCAGCCAAGCGGGGAGGGGCGGTGAAAAACTGTTTTTT.